Listed below are T cell receptor beta chains from one sample, sequenced in a study of human thymus T cells. Data came from immunoSEQ multiplex PCR; TCRdb stores just in-frame clones and leaves some out. The table lists about 120,000 clones, just under 95% of them singletons, with around 0.022% in the top ten. The specimen was thymus tissue. The receptors were gathered from a boy under three years old with a congenital heart defect but otherwise immunologically healthy. CDR3s include the opening cysteine and the closing phenylalanine or tryptophan. The D gene is left open where the match is weak. Not every row has a clone size; where given, it reads once, few, many or a size class.

.	20	TRBJ2-7	TRBV5-1	.	CASSRTVRTPLGRAPTPKYF	TGCGCCAGCAGCCGGACTGTGCGAACCCCCTTAGGGCGGGCACCCACCCCAAAGTACTTC
.	14	TRBJ2-5	TRBV4-2	.	CASSQGSGDETQYF	TGTGCCAGCAGCCAAGGGTCGGGGGATGAGACCCAGTACTTC
few	13	TRBJ1-2	TRBV10-3	.	CAISEKGSYGYTF	TGTGCCATCAGTGAGAAGGGGTCCTATGGCTACACCTTC
.	16	TRBJ2-6	TRBV30	.	CAWGGKGKSGANVLTF	TGTGCCTGGGGAGGTAAGGGCAAGTCGGGGGCCAACGTCCTGACTTTC
once	19	TRBJ1-2	TRBV5-1	.	CASSPGFKGTAFKMDGYTF	TGCGCCAGCAGCCCGGGGTTTAAGGGTACCGCCTTTAAAATGGATGGCTACACCTTC
.	15	TRBJ2-3	TRBV28	.	CASSLGGGFTDTQYF	TGTGCCAGCAGTTTGGGGGGGGGCTTCACAGATACGCAGTATTTT
.	15	TRBJ2-3	TRBV5-4	TRBD2	CASSLDSGATDTQYF	TGTGCCAGCAGCTTGGATAGCGGGGCGACAGATACGCAGTATTTT
.	14	TRBJ2-5	TRBV14	.	CASSQELARETQYF	TGTGCCAGCAGCCAAGAGTTGGCCCGAGAGACCCAGTACTTC
few	14	TRBJ1-2	TRBV19	TRBD1	CASSIPDRAYGYTF	TGTGCCAGTAGTATCCCAGACAGGGCCTATGGCTACACCTTC
.	15	TRBJ2-5	TRBV7-6	.	CASSLGPAPQETQYF	TGTGCCAGCAGCTTAGGGCCGGCCCCACAAGAGACCCAGTACTTC
.	16	TRBJ1-2	TRBV4-3	.	CASSQESGGRCYGYTF	TGCGCCAGCAGCCAAGAGTCAGGAGGGCGGTGCTATGGCTACACCTTC
.	15	TRBJ2-5	TRBV4-2	TRBD1	CASSHSDRGLETQYF	TGTGCCAGCAGCCACTCCGACAGGGGGTTAGAGACCCAGTACTTC